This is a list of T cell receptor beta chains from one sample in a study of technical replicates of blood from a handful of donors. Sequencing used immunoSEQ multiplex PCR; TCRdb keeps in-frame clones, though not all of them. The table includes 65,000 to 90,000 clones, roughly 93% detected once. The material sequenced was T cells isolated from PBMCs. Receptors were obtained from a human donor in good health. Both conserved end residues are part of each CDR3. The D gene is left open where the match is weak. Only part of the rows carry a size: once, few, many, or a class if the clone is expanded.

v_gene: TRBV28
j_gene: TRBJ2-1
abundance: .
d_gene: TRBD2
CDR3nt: TGTGCCAGCAGTTTGGCCCGACTAGCGGGAGACTACAATGAGCAGTTCTTC
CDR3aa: CASSLARLAGDYNEQFF

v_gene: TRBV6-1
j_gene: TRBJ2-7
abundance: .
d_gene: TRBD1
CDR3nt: TGTGCCAGCAGTGGGGGACAGGCAAGCTCCTACGAGCAGTACTTC
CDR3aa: CASSGGQASSYEQYF

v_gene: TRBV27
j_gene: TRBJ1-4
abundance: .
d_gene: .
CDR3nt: TGTGCCAGCAGTTTAATATCCGGGGAAAAACTGTTTTTT
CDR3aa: CASSLISGEKLFF

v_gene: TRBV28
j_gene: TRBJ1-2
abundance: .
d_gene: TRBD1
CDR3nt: TGTGCCAGCAGTTCCCAACAGGGGTACGGCTACACCTTC
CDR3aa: CASSSQQGYGYTF

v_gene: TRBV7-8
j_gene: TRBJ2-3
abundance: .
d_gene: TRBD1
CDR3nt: TGTGCCAGCAGCTTAGGGTTTCGACAGGGTGGCTACTCAGATACGCAGTATTTT
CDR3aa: CASSLGFRQGGYSDTQYF

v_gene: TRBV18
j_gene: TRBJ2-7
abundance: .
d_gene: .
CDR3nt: TGTGCCAGCTCACCAAGCCGGGACTTCCTCTCCTACGAGCAGTACTTC
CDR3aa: CASSPSRDFLSYEQYF

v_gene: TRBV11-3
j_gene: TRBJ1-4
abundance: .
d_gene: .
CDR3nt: TGTGCCAGCAGCTCGGAATCGCGGTGGGGGCAGGATGAAAAACTGTTTTTT
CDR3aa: CASSSESRWGQDEKLFF

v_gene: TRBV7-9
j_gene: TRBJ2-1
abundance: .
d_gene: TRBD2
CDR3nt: TGTGCCAGCGGCGGGGGGCAGAACAATGAGCAGTTCTTC
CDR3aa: CASGGGQNNEQFF

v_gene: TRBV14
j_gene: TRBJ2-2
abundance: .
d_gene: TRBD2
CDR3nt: TGTGCCAGCAGCCAAGTTGGGGGGGTCACCGCGAACACCGGGGAGCTGTTTTTT
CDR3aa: CASSQVGGVTANTGELFF

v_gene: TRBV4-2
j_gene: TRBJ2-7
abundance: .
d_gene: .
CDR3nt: TGTGCCAGCAGCCAATCCAGGGCCTACGAGCAGTACTTC
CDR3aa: CASSQSRAYEQYF

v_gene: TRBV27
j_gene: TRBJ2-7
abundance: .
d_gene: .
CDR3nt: TGTGCCAGCAGTTCGAGCCGAAACTACGAGCAGTACTTC
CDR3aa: CASSSSRNYEQYF

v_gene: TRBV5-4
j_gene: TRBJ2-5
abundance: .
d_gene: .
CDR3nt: TGTGCCAGCAGCCCCACAGGGTGGGAGACCCAGTACTTC
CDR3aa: CASSPTGWETQYF

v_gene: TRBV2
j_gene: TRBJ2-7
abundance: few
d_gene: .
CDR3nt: TGTGCCAGCAGTGATTCGGTACAACACAGGGATCTGTACGAGCAGTACTTC
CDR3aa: CASSDSVQHRDLYEQYF

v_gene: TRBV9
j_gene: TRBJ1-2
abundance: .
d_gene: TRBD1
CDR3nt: TGTGCCAGCAGCGTAGGATGGAGGAGCGGGACAGGGATCTACACCTTC
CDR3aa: CASSVGWRSGTGIYTF

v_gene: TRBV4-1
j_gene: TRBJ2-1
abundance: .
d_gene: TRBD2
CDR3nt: TGCGCCAGCAGCCTGTCGCGGGGGGACTACAATGAGCAGTTCTTC
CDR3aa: CASSLSRGDYNEQFF

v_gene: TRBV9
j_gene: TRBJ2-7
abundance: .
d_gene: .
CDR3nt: TGTGCCAGCAGCGCGACAGACTCCTACGAGCAGTACTTC
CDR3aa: CASSATDSYEQYF

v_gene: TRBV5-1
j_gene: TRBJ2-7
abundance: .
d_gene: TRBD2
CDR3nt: TGCGCCAGCAGCACGACTAGCGGTTCCTACGAGCAGTACTTC
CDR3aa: CASSTTSGSYEQYF

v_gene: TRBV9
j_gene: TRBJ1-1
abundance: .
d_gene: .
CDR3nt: TGTGCCAGCAGCGTAGTCTCGGTCTCCACAGAAGAAGCTTTCTTT
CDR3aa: CASSVVSVSTEEAFF

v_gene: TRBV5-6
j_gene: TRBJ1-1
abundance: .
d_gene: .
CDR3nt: TGTGCCAGCAGTTATTGGACGGGGTCCAACACTGAAGCTTTCTTT
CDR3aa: CASSYWTGSNTEAFF

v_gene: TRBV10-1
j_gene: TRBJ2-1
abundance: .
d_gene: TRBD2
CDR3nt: TGCGCCAGCAGTGAGTTAGCGGGGGGGCGCGGTGAGCAGTTCTTC
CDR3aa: CASSELAGGRGEQFF

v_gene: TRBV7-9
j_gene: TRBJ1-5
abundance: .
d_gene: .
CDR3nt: TGTGCCAGCAGCTCCAATTCTACTCTAGCAAATCAGCCCCAGCATTTT
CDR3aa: CASSSNSTLANQPQHF

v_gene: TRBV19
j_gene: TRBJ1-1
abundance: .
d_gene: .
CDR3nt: TGTGCCAGTACCCCGTCAGGGGCTAACACTGAAGCTTTCTTT
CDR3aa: CASTPSGANTEAFF

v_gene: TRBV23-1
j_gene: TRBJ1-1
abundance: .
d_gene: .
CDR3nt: TGCGCCACCCCATCCCTATGGAGTGAAGCTTTCTTT
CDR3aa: CATPSLWSEAFF

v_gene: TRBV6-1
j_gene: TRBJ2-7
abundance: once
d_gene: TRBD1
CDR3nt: TGTGCCAGCAGTGTGACAGGGGGCGTCTACGAGCAGTACTTC
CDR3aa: CASSVTGGVYEQYF

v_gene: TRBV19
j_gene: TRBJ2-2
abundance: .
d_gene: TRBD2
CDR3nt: TGTGCCAGTAGTATAGCTCAAACACTAGCGGCGGTTTACGGGGAGCTGTTTTTT
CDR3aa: CASSIAQTLAAVYGELFF

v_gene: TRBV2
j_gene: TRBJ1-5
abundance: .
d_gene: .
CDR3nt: TGTGCCAGCGTCAGACAGCTCAATCAGCCCCAGCATTTT
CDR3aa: CASVRQLNQPQHF

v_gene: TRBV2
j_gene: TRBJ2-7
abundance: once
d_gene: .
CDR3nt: TGTGCCAGCACATACAGCCTGGCCTACGAGCAGTACTTC
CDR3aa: CASTYSLAYEQYF

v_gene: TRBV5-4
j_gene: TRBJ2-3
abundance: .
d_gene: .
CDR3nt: TGTGCCAGCAGCTTGGCTTCGCGGGCCACAGATACGCAGTATTTT
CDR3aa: CASSLASRATDTQYF

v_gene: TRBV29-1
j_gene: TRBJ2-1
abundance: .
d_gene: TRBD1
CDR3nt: TGCAGCGTTGAAGTGGACAGGGTTTTGCTATACAATGAGCAGTTCTTC
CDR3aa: CSVEVDRVLLYNEQFF

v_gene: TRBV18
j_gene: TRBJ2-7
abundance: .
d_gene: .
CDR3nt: TGTGCCAGCTCACCACAGGGGTTTGGTTACGAGCAGTACTTC
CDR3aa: CASSPQGFGYEQYF

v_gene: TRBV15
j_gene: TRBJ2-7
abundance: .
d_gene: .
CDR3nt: TGTGCCACCAGCAGAGGAGAAATAACCCCCTACGAGCAGTACTTC
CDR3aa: CATSRGEITPYEQYF

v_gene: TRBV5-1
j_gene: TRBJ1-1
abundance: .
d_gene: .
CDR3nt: TGCGCCAGCATGACAGAGATGAACACTGAAGCTTTCTTT
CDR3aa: CASMTEMNTEAFF

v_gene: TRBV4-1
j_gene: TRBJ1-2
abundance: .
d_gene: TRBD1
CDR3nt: TGCGCCAGCAGCCAAGAAGACAGGGCCTATGGCTACACCTTC
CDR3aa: CASSQEDRAYGYTF

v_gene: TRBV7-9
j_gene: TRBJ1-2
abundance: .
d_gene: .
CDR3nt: TGTGCCAGCAGCTTAGGGCAGGGCGACTATGGCTACACCTTC
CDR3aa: CASSLGQGDYGYTF

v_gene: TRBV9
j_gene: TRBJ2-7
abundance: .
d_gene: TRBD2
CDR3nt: TGTGCCAGCAGCGAGGAGGGACTAGCGGGAAGCTACGAGCAGTACTTC
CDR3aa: CASSEEGLAGSYEQYF

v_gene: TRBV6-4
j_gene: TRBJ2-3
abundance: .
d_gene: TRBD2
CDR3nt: TGTGCCAGCAGTCCGGGACTAGCGGAAACAGATACGCAGTATTTT
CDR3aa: CASSPGLAETDTQYF

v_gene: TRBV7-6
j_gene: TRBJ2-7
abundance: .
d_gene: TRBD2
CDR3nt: TGTGCCACCTCCCCCGGGACTAGCGGGGCCCTAACCTACGAGCAGTACTTC
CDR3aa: CATSPGTSGALTYEQYF

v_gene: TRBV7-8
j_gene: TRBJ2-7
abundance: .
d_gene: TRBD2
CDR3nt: TGTGCCAGCAGCTTCTCTAGCGGGCTCTGGGAGCAGTACTTC
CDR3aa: CASSFSSGLWEQYF